The 14 T cell receptor beta chains below all came from one sample that was sequenced in a study of control samples from healthy donors and cancer patients. Assay used: immunoSEQ multiplex PCR; TCRdb lists only in-frame clones, some missing. The sample contains around 68,000 clones, more than 75% of which appear only once. Sequenced: PBMCs. The source is a woman aged 50 to 60 with lung cancer.

This rearrangement joins TRBV24-1 to TRBJ1-1; D is possibly TRBD1 (5 bases). The CDR3 sequence is 15 residues long. Trimming removed 5 bases at V and 4 bases at J, with 16 bases between. CDR1 is KGHDR and CDR2 is SFDVKD in the germline V gene. For the CDR3, the DNA is TGTGCCACCAGTGTTAGTTCGGGGGTGGCCACTGAAGCTTTCTTT. It specifies CATSVSSGVATEAFF.

The V gene is TRBV4-1, the J gene TRBJ1-1, with D uncertain. In germline, CDR1 is MGHRA, CDR2 YSYEKL. The CDR3 has 15 residues. V was shortened by 3 bases and J by 1 base, with 12 bases between the two germline ends. The CDR3 nucleotides read TGCGCCAGCAGCCACGACCCGGGAACGAACACTGAAGCTTTCTTT. It encodes CASSHDPGTNTEAFF.

V is TRBV21-1 and J is TRBJ2-1; no DNA check was done on the table's D call, TRBD2. TRBV21-1 is marked as a pseudogene. The CDR3 loop spans 16 amino acids. The CDR3 protein is CASGSPGRDFHNEQFF. The CDR3 nucleotides are TGTGCCAGCGGCAGCCCGGGCAGGGACTTTCACAATGAGCAGTTCTTC.

This chain uses TRBV28 with TRBJ2-2; 7 bases match TRBD1. Trimming removed 4 bases from V and 3 bases from J; junction bases left unmatched: 8. The length of the CDR3 is 16 residues. Germline V CDR1 and CDR2: MDHEN, SYDVKM. CDR3 nucleotide sequence: TGTGCCAGCAGTTCATGGTGGACAGGCGACACCGGGGAGCTGTTTTTT. It yields the protein CASSSWWTGDTGELFF.

The chain joins TRBV27 to TRBJ2-7; D gene unclear. Germline CDR1 and CDR2: MNHEY and SMNVEV (reference sequence). Trimming left V 5 bases short and J 4 bases short, with 12 bases between. The CDR3 is 13 residues long. Here the CDR3 reads CASSNSPAYEQYF. The DNA for the CDR3 is TGTGCCAGCAGTAACTCCCCTGCGTACGAGCAGTACTTC.

This clone was recorded once. Here the CDR3 DNA reads TGTGCCAGCAGCCCCCCCCCGGCCGGGGGAGCTGGAAACACCATATATTTT. Protein sequence: CASSPPPAGGAGNTIYF. J is TRBJ1-3 and V is TRBV9, with a weak D call TRBD1 (5 bases). Per the germline V gene, CDR1 is SGDLS and CDR2 is YYNGEE. Trimming left V 4 bases short and J 2 bases short, with 19 bases between. The CDR3 loop spans 17 amino acids.

The rearrangement joins TRBV7-9 to TRBJ1-4; TRBD1 might be the D (6 bases). V was trimmed by 3 bases and J by 6 bases, leaving 11 bases between them. Germline CDR1 is SEHNR and CDR2 is FQNEAQ (reference sequence). The CDR3 covers 14 residues. CDR3 amino acids: CASSLTGRDEKLFF. The DNA for the CDR3 is TGTGCCAGCAGCTTGACAGGACGAGATGAAAAACTGTTTTTT.

This rearrangement joins TRBV28 to TRBJ2-2, with D maybe TRBD1 (7 bases). Germline CDR1 is MDHEN and CDR2 is SYDVKM. V lost 4 bases to trimming and J lost 5 bases, with 17 bases between them. This CDR3 is built from 16 residues. CDR3 bases: TGTGCCAGCAGTTCGGCCCCAGGGGGGAAGACCGGGGAGCTGTTTTTT. Its protein is CASSSAPGGKTGELFF.

The table lists this clone with a few counts. The gene calls are TRBV6-2 or TRBV6-3 and TRBJ1-6; no definite D call. This CDR3 spans 15 amino acids. Germline lookup yields CDR1 MNHEY and CDR2 SVGEGT. Between the trimmed V and J ends, which lost 6 bases and 6 bases, there was a span of 15 bases. The CDR3 DNA sequence: TGTGCCAGCAGCCTGCGAGAGGGAGTTAATTCACCCCTCCACTTT. Protein: CASSLREGVNSPLHF.

This chain uses TRBV19 with TRBJ1-2; no definite D call. The CDR3 length is 12 residues. Germline V gene sequence: CDR1 LNHDA, CDR2 SQIVND (reference sequence). Trimming took off 6 bases at V and 1 base at J, with 6 bases between the two ends. The CDR3 DNA reads TGTGCCAGTAGGCGAATTAACTATGGCTACACCTTC. Protein: CASRRINYGYTF.

This sequence joins TRBV28 and TRBJ1-2; D might be TRBD1 (6 bases). Per germline, CDR1 MDHEN and CDR2 SYDVKM. The CDR3 covers 15 residues. Trimming took off 3 bases at V and 1 base at J, with 12 bases between the two ends. CDR3 residues: CASSFLRGLNYGYTF. DNA for the CDR3: TGTGCCAGCAGTTTTCTCCGGGGGCTTAACTATGGCTACACCTTC.

The chain joins TRBV24-1 to TRBJ1-1; D remains unclear. Trimming cost V 8 bases and J 1 base, with 10 bases left between them. Germline V gene sequence: CDR1 KGHDR, CDR2 SFDVKD. The CDR3 sequence is 13 residues long. The CDR3 is CATKESRNTEAFF. The CDR3 nucleotides are TGTGCCACCAAAGAAAGCAGGAACACTGAAGCTTTCTTT.

The chain couples TRBV27 to TRBJ2-3; TRBD2 matches at 11 bases. Germline CDR1 and CDR2: MNHEY and SMNVEV (reference sequence). V trimming: 0 bases; J trimming: 0 bases; junction bases outside the gene matches: 11. The CDR3 consists of 20 residues. CDR3 in DNA: TGTGCCAGCAGTTTATCGGGCCCAACTAGCGGGAGTTCTAGCACAGATACGCAGTATTTT. This encodes CASSLSGPTSGSSSTDTQYF.

This chain connects TRBV19 to TRBJ1-3, with 7 nucleotides matching TRBD1. Germline CDR1 is LNHDA and CDR2 is SQIVND (reference sequence). This CDR3 spans 13 amino acids. V lost 7 bases, J lost 8 bases, and 8 bases stayed unmatched. The CDR3 DNA follows: TGTGCCAGTACCGCGGACAGGAAGGACACCATATATTTT. As protein: CASTADRKDTIYF.